The 16 T cell receptor beta chains below were found in one sample sequenced in a study of T cell repertoires in cytomegalovirus infection. No cognate antigen is known for these TCRs. Each CDR3 protein gets one entry after TCRdb re-called the reads with MiXCR. The sample has about 52,000 distinct CDR3 sequences; less than 20% are singletons. Sequences were derived from CD8+ T cells from cultured PBMCs, sampled from culture after CMV antigen stimulation. The receptors stem from a human donor in good health (CMV status not recorded). Some clones in this sample may be carry-over from other donors' samples.

This sequence joins TRBV11-2 and TRBJ2-7; TRBD1 aligns across 11 bases. The CDR3 is 15 residues long. The ends lost 2 bases at V and 3 bases at J; junction bases unmatched: 3. From germline, CDR1 is SGHAT and CDR2 FQNNGV. CDR3 sequence: CASSLWDRGGYEQYF. CDR3 in DNA: TGTGCCAGCAGCTTATGGGACAGGGGGGGCTACGAGCAGTACTTC.

This clonotype turned up a few times. This chain links TRBV12-3 or TRBV12-4 with TRBJ1-1; 9 bases are shared with TRBD1. Trimming at V came to 3 bases and at J to 4 bases, leaving 3 bases not matched to a gene. CDR3 length: 14 residues. The CDR3 region is CASSLTGGGTEAFF. The CDR3 region has the DNA TGTGCCAGCAGTTTGACAGGGGGAGGCACTGAAGCTTTCTTT.

CDR3 bases: TGTGCCAGCAGTGAAGTGGCAGGGTGGAAGACTGAAGCTTTCTTT. It encodes CASSEVAGWKTEAFF. This sequence joins TRBV6-1 and TRBJ1-1; D may be TRBD1 (5 bases). In germline, CDR1 is MNHNS, CDR2 SASEGT. V was shortened by 1 base and J by 5 bases, with 14 bases between the two germline ends. The CDR3 is 15 amino acids.

This chain joins TRBV12-3 or TRBV12-4 and TRBJ2-3, with 10 bases fitting TRBD1. The CDR3 covers 16 residues. V lost 4 bases to trimming and J lost 4 bases; unmatched junction nucleotides: 8. In nucleotides, the CDR3 is TGTGCCAGCAGTTCCAGGGCCGGGACAGGGGCAGATACGCAGTATTTT. Its translation: CASSSRAGTGADTQYF.

J is TRBJ1-1 and V is TRBV28, with 7 bases that match TRBD1. Looked up from germline, CDR1 is MDHEN and CDR2 is SYDVKM. CDR3 length: 15 residues. The trim removed 4 bases at V and 1 base at J, leaving 6 bases unmatched. The CDR3 reads CASSYPGTENTEAFF. In DNA form, the CDR3 reads TGTGCCAGCAGTTACCCGGGGACAGAGAACACTGAAGCTTTCTTT.

The V gene is TRBV7-8, the J gene TRBJ1-5; D gene ambiguous. Trimming took off 1 base at V and 2 bases at J, with 9 bases between the two ends. The CDR3 is 15 amino acids. The germline CDR1 and CDR2 sequences are SGHVS and FQNEAQ. CDR3: CASSLVGSGNQPQHF. In DNA form, the CDR3 reads TGTGCCAGCAGCTTAGTGGGTTCGGGCAATCAGCCCCAGCATTTT.

The J gene is TRBJ2-7, the V gene TRBV4-1, with 8 bases lining up with TRBD1. J gave up 7 bases and V 1 base, and 6 bases lay outside the gene matches. The germline V gene encodes CDR1 MGHRA and CDR2 YSYEKL. This CDR3 spans 14 amino acids. CDR3 amino acids: CASSQGDRSKEQYF. The DNA of the CDR3 is TGCGCCAGCAGCCAAGGGGACAGGTCTAAAGAGCAGTACTTC.

The chain uses TRBV20-1 and TRBJ1-5, with a possible D match to TRBD1 (6 bases). The CDR3 is 13 residues long. The germline gives CDR1 DFQATT, CDR2 SNEGSKA (reference sequence). Trimming shortened V by 1 base and J by 3 bases, and 7 bases separated the two germline ends. The CDR3, as DNA: TGCAGTGCTAGAGGACAGGACAATCAGCCCCAGCATTTT. It is translated as CSARGQDNQPQHF.

This clonotype occurred a few times. The chain employs TRBV27 and TRBJ2-7; D is possibly TRBD1 (6 bases). The CDR3 consists of 13 residues. From germline, CDR1 is MNHEY and CDR2 SMNVEV (reference sequence). The V end lost 7 bases, the J end lost 3 bases, and 13 bases lay between the germline ends. The CDR3: CASTSRGRYEQYF. DNA for the CDR3: TGTGCCAGCACCTCCAGGGGCCGCTACGAGCAGTACTTC.

V gene TRBV28 combines with J gene TRBJ1-5; D remains ambiguous. Trimming removed 10 bases from V and 0 bases from J, with 10 bases in between. This CDR3 region has 13 residues. Looked up from germline, CDR1 is MDHEN and CDR2 is SYDVKM. This chain's CDR3 is CATGSNSNQPQHF. The CDR3 bases are TGTGCCACCGGTAGTAATAGCAATCAGCCCCAGCATTTT.

This clonotype was seen only a few times. One end of the junction fails to match germline, which may point to a read error. V and J are TRBV7-9 and TRBJ2-7; tentative D call: TRBD1 (5 bases). CDR3 length: 15 residues. Germline V lookup: CDR1 SEHNR, CDR2 FQNEAQ (reference sequence). CDR3 bases: TGTGCCAGCAGCCCCGCAGGGTCCTTCTCCGACGAGCAGTACTTC. Translation: CASSPAGSFSDEQYF.

J is TRBJ2-3 and V is TRBV14; D unresolved. This CDR3 spans 16 amino acids. Trimming pared 0 bases from V and 3 bases from J, leaving 13 bases between. Germline V CDR1 and CDR2: SGHDN, FVKESK. The CDR3 here is CASSQDHMGITDTQYF. DNA of the CDR3: TGTGCCAGCAGCCAAGATCATATGGGGATAACAGATACGCAGTATTTT.

The V and J genes are TRBV7-2 and TRBJ2-7; D is uncertain. Germline V gene data show CDR1 as SGHTA and CDR2 as FQGNSA. Trimming removed 6 bases at V and 0 bases at J, with 3 bases between. The CDR3 is 11 residues long. The CDR3 protein is CASSGSYEQYF. Written as DNA, the CDR3 is TGTGCCAGCAGTGGCTCCTACGAGCAGTACTTC.

V usage is TRBV27 and J usage is TRBJ1-1; the D is unclear. The germline V gene encodes CDR1 MNHEY and CDR2 SMNVEV (reference sequence). Trimming took off 3 bases at V and 3 bases at J, with 8 bases between the two ends. The CDR3 is made up of 13 amino acids. The CDR3 sequence is CASSLFRDTEAFF. In nucleotides, the CDR3 is TGTGCCAGCAGTTTGTTTCGGGACACTGAAGCTTTCTTT.

This clonotype appeared a few times. V is TRBV7-6 and J is TRBJ1-1, with D uncertain. The CDR3 totals 11 residues. Germline V lookup: CDR1 SGHVS, CDR2 FNYEAQ. V was pared by 1 base and J by 8 bases, with 5 bases between. CDR3 sequence: CASSLEEEAFF. The CDR3, as DNA: TGTGCCAGCAGCTTAGAGGAGGAAGCTTTCTTT.

The chain carries TRBV6-1 and TRBJ1-2, with D maybe TRBD1 (5 bases). V was pared by 7 bases and J by 2 bases, with 14 bases between. The CDR3 is made up of 14 amino acids. Per germline, CDR1 MNHNS and CDR2 SASEGT. DNA for the CDR3: TGTGCCAGCAATCCCAGGGAGGGAAACTATGGCTACACCTTC. Translated, it gives CASNPREGNYGYTF.